This T cell receptor (beta chain) derives from a study of Tregs in tolerant kidney transplant recipients. Some clones are missing from TCRdb's copy, which holds only in-frame ones; the method was immunoSEQ multiplex PCR. The sample includes about 90,000 clones, 90% to 95% of them seen just once. Note on this clone: Its target is not known.

Mixed chimerism was transient after nonmyeloablative marrow transplants from related graft donors. CDR3 length equals 16 residues. V lost 5 bases and J lost 7; bases outside the gene matches: 9. Germline V gives CDR1 SEHNR, CDR2 FQNEAQ (reference sequence). Study observations and caveats: The most relevant donor-specific Treg TCRbeta repertoire apparently came from expansion with activated donor B cells. Biological reproducibility was not directly addressed in this study.

The clonotype comes from a human patient who received a combined kidney and bone marrow transplant. Some of the T cells may derive from the graft donor. This rearrangement joins TRBV7-9 to TRBJ2-1, with 12 bases that match TRBD2. Sample: CD4+ T cells from blood (PBMCs), taken 12 months after the transplant. As DNA, the CDR3 is TGTGCCAGCAGCCCCCCCCTAGCGGGAGGGCTTAATGAGCAGTTCTTC. Its protein product is CASSPPLAGGLNEQFF. Complete variable domain (other parts from reference TRBV7-9 and TRBJ2-1): DTGVSQNPRHKITKRGQNVTFRCDPISEHNRLYWYRQTLGQGPEFLTYFQNEAQLEKSRLLSDRFSAERPKGSFSTLEIQRTEQGDSAMYLCASSPPLAGGLNEQFFGPGTRLTVL.